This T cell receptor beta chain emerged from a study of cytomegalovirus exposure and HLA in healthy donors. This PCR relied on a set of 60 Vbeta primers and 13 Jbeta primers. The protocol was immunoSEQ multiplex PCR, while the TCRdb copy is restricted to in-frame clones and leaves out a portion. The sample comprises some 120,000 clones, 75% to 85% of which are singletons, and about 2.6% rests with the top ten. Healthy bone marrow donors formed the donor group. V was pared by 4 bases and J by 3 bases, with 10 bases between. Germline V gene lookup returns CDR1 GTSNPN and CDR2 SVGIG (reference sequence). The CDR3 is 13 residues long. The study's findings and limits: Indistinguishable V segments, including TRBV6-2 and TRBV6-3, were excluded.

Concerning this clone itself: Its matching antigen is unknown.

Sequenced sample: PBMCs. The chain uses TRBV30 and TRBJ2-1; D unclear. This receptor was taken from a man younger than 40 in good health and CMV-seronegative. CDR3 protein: CAWTSSRYNEQFF. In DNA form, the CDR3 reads TGTGCCTGGACGTCGAGCCGCTACAATGAGCAGTTCTTC.